The 19 T cell receptor beta chains below were found in one sample sequenced in a study of OX40 agonist ivuxolimab in advanced cancers. Sequencing was performed with immunoSEQ multiplex PCR; in TCRdb, only in-frame clones are kept and a portion is missing. The data contain tens of thousands of clones, 75% to 90% of them singletons. Material: CD4+ or CD8+ T cells sorted from blood, obtained in a trial of the OX40 agonist ivuxolimab. The source is an adult with an advanced solid tumor such as melanoma, head and neck, liver or kidney cancer.

This CDR3 reads CASSFPQETQYF. The CDR3 nucleotides are TGTGCCAGCAGTTTTCCCCAAGAGACCCAGTACTTC. The gene calls are TRBV28 and TRBJ2-5; no firm D call. V was shortened by 3 bases and J by 1 base, with 3 bases between the two germline ends. This CDR3 region has 12 residues. Looked up from germline, CDR1 is MDHEN and CDR2 is SYDVKM.

This clone was seen only a few times. The chain has TRBV28 and TRBJ2-1, with 12 bases matching TRBD2. Germline V gene lookup returns CDR1 MDHEN and CDR2 SYDVKM. CDR3 length: 17 amino acids. Losses at the gene ends were 5 bases for V and 8 bases for J; bases not matched to a gene: 13. DNA of the CDR3: TGTGCCAGCAGTCCCTCGCTAGCGGGAGGGAGTGTCGATGAGCAGTTCTTC. Its protein is CASSPSLAGGSVDEQFF.

On this clone: Within the sample, other DNA sequences also encode this same CDR3. The chain recombines TRBV27 with TRBJ2-3; no clear D gene. This CDR3 has 13 residues. Germline V gene data show CDR1 as MNHEY and CDR2 as SMNVEV (reference sequence). Trimming stripped 3 bases from V and 0 bases from J, with 4 bases between. This CDR3 is CASSFLSTDTQYF. The CDR3 region has the DNA TGTGCCAGCAGTTTCCTGAGCACAGATACGCAGTATTTT.

The chain combines TRBV28 with TRBJ2-5; the D is unclear. V was pared by 4 bases and J by 4 bases, with 10 bases between. The CDR3 is 13 amino acids. CDR1 MDHEN and CDR2 SYDVKM come from the germline V gene. CDR3 DNA: TGTGCCAGCAGTTCCAGCCTGGGAGAGACCCAGTACTTC. Protein sequence: CASSSSLGETQYF.

This clone was detected only once. The chain is built from TRBV5-6 and TRBJ1-3; possible D gene TRBD1, 5 bases. This CDR3 is built from 17 residues. V lost 4 bases to trimming and J lost 0 bases, with 17 bases between them. The germline V gene encodes CDR1 SGHDT and CDR2 YYEEEE. This CDR3 reads CASSITPRDSSGNTIYF. The DNA for the CDR3 is TGTGCCAGCAGCATAACCCCCAGGGATAGCTCTGGAAACACCATATATTTT. The full variable domain, its missing parts supplied by reference TRBV5-6 and TRBJ1-3, is DAGVTQSPTHLIKTRGQQVTLRCSPKSGHDTVSWYQQALGQGPQFIFQYYEEEERQRGNFPDRFSGHQFPNYSSELNVNALLLGDSALYLCASSITPRDSSGNTIYFGEGSWLTVV.

The J gene is TRBJ2-1, the V gene TRBV27; unclear D gene. V was cut by 5 bases and J by 3 bases, with 2 bases left in between. This CDR3 comprises 11 residues. CDR1 is MNHEY and CDR2 is SMNVEV in the germline V gene (reference sequence). CDR3 sequence: CASSVYNEQFF. The CDR3 DNA is TGTGCCAGCAGTGTCTACAATGAGCAGTTCTTC.

V is TRBV28 and J is TRBJ2-1; TRBD2 matches 9 bases. Germline V gives CDR1 MDHEN, CDR2 SYDVKM. The CDR3 is made up of 15 amino acids. Trimming cost V 5 bases and J 6 bases; bases outside gene matches: 8. CDR3 bases: TGTGCCAGCAGTCTCGGGACTAGCTGGGTCAATGAGCAGTTCTTC. Its protein product is CASSLGTSWVNEQFF.

The genes are TRBV7-9 and TRBJ1-2; D may be TRBD1 (5 bases). The CDR3 totals 16 residues. CDR1 and CDR2 (germline): SEHNR, FQNEAQ (reference sequence). The V end lost 5 bases, the J end lost 3 bases, and 19 bases lay between the germline ends. The CDR3 spells CASSQLGERHYYGYTF. As DNA, the CDR3 is TGTGCCAGCAGCCAACTGGGGGAAAGACATTACTATGGCTACACCTTC.

The CDR3 sequence is CASSFPGRGYNEQFF. Written as DNA, the CDR3 is TGTGCCAGCAGCTTTCCAGGGCGAGGCTACAATGAGCAGTTCTTC. The genes are TRBV7-9 and TRBJ2-1, with TRBD1 as a possible D gene (5 bases). CDR1 and CDR2 (germline): SEHNR, FQNEAQ (reference sequence). Trimming removed 3 bases at V and 3 bases at J, with 12 bases between. The CDR3 contains 15 residues.

J is TRBJ2-1 and V is TRBV7-9; TRBD2 agrees at 7 bases. This CDR3 comprises 12 residues. Germline lookup yields CDR1 SEHNR and CDR2 FQNEAQ (reference sequence). The trim removed 2 bases at V and 12 bases at J, leaving 4 bases unmatched. CDR3 nucleotide sequence: TGTGCCAGCAGCTTAATCGGGGAGGGGCAGTTCTTC. Amino acid sequence: CASSLIGEGQFF. The full variable domain, its missing parts supplied by reference TRBV7-9 and TRBJ2-1, is DTGVSQNPRHKITKRGQNVTFRCDPISEHNRLYWYRQTLGQGPEFLTYFQNEAQLEKSRLLSDRFSAERPKGSFSTLEIQRTEQGDSAMYLCASSLIGEGQFFGPGTRLTVL.

The chain has TRBV7-9 and TRBJ2-7, with a possible D match to TRBD2 (6 bases). Germline V gene sequence: CDR1 SEHNR, CDR2 FQNEAQ (reference sequence). This CDR3 is built from 12 residues. The CDR3 protein is CVSRGVEYEQYF. For the CDR3, the DNA is TGTGTATCGCGGGGTGTAGAGTACGAGCAGTACTTC.

Here the CDR3 reads CASSPTYLEQYF. Here the CDR3 DNA reads TGTGCCAGCAGCCCGACATACCTGGAGCAGTACTTC. The V and J genes are TRBV11-2 and TRBJ2-7; D remains ambiguous. CDR1 SGHAT and CDR2 FQNNGV come from the germline V gene. The CDR3 consists of 12 residues. V was trimmed by 5 bases and J by 7 bases, leaving 12 bases between them.

Written as DNA, the CDR3 is TGTGCCAGCAGCGGACGGACAGGGGTGAACACTGAAGCTTTCTTT. Protein product: CASSGRTGVNTEAFF. V usage is TRBV7-9 and J usage is TRBJ1-1, with 9 bases matching TRBD1. V was pared by 5 bases and J by 0 bases, with 4 bases of the junction left unmatched. Germline CDR1 is SEHNR and CDR2 is FQNEAQ (reference sequence). The length of the CDR3 is 15 residues.

CDR3 amino acids: CASSQEGRENNEQFF. In DNA form, the CDR3 reads TGCGCCAGCAGCCAAGAGGGTAGGGAGAACAATGAGCAGTTCTTC. J is TRBJ2-1 and V is TRBV4-1, with D possibly being TRBD2 (5 bases). V lost 0 bases, J lost 5 bases, and 11 bases lay in between. CDR3 length: 15 amino acids. Germline V CDR1 and CDR2: MGHRA, YSYEKL.

In this sample, this clone turned up once. The rearrangement joins TRBV7-9 to TRBJ2-5; D is undetermined. CDR1 is SEHNR and CDR2 is FQNEAQ in the germline V gene (reference sequence). This CDR3 comprises 15 residues. V was pared by 4 bases and J by 5 bases, with 17 bases between. In nucleotides, the CDR3 is TGTGCCAGCAGCTCGGGCCCCCGGACCAGGGAGACCCAGTACTTC. This sequence encodes CASSSGPRTRETQYF.

This chain joins TRBV19 and TRBJ1-3; 7 nucleotides align to TRBD1. This CDR3 spans 14 amino acids. Germline-derived CDR1 and CDR2 are LNHDA and SQIVND (reference sequence). The J segment lost 2 bases and the V segment lost 6 bases, leaving 4 bases of the junction unmatched. The CDR3 region is CASSDREAGNTIYF. CDR3 sequence (DNA): TGTGCCAGTAGCGACAGGGAGGCTGGAAACACCATATATTTT.

The chain combines TRBV19 with TRBJ2-7, with no clear D. V lost 1 base, J lost 7 bases, and 8 bases lay in between. The CDR3 extends over 12 amino acids. CDR1 and CDR2 (germline): LNHDA, SQIVND (reference sequence). The CDR3 nucleotides read TGTGCCAGTAGTATAGTCGGCCGGGAGCAGTACTTC. Protein: CASSIVGREQYF.

This clone has at least ten counts. V gene TRBV4-1 combines with J gene TRBJ2-1; D may be TRBD1 or TRBD2 (7 bases each). CDR1 and CDR2 (germline): MGHRA, YSYEKL. The CDR3 length is 13 residues. Trimming cost V 5 bases and J 9 bases, with 14 bases left between them. The CDR3 sequence: CASSGDREGEQFF. DNA of the CDR3: TGCGCCAGCAGCGGAGACAGGGAGGGTGAGCAGTTCTTC.

The CDR3 nucleotides read TGTGCCAGCAGCCACGGACTAGCCAACGAGCAGTACTTC. Amino acid sequence: CASSHGLANEQYF. The chain has TRBV4-2 and TRBJ2-7, with TRBD2 matching over 8 bases. With 3 bases clipped from V and 5 bases from J, the junction kept 3 bases outside the gene matches. The CDR3 consists of 13 residues. CDR1 is LGHNA, CDR2 YNFKEQ, per germline.